What follows are 20 T cell receptor beta chains derived from one specimen sequenced in a study of T cells in Graves' hyperthyroidism and ophthalmopathy. From RNA transcripts, TCR beta CDR3 regions were amplified. HTBI primers were used for first-round RT-PCR of the TCR CDR3. TCRdb analysed the multiplex PCR reads with MiXCR anew, one entry per CDR3 protein. The table shows about 360,000 distinct CDR3 sequences, with approximately 13% occurring only once. Sequencing used blood. The receptors were gathered from a man in his thirties or forties with Graves' hyperthyroidism that later progressed to Graves' ophthalmopathy.

This clonotype was detected ten times or more. V usage is TRBV11-1 and J usage is TRBJ1-1; D is unresolved. Trimming removed 1 base at V and 1 base at J, with 13 bases between. In germline, CDR1 is SGHAT, CDR2 FQDESV (reference sequence). The CDR3 contains 16 residues. The CDR3 loop is CASSLERGLANTEAFF. The CDR3 DNA sequence: TGTGCCAGCAGCTTAGAGCGGGGTCTAGCGAACACTGAAGCTTTCTTT.

This clonotype was observed at least ten times. The chain has TRBV6-1 and TRBJ2-7; 8 bases line up with TRBD2. Germline CDR1 and CDR2: MNHNS and SASEGT. This CDR3 comprises 16 residues. V was clipped by 6 bases and J by 2 bases; unmatched bases: 12. CDR3 amino acids: CASRLRAGGPAYEQYF. CDR3 nucleotides: TGTGCCAGCAGGTTACGGGCGGGGGGCCCTGCCTACGAGCAGTACTTC.

Ten or more counts support this clonotype. This chain joins TRBV10-3 and TRBJ1-5; D unclear. This CDR3 is built from 12 residues. Germline CDR1 ENHRY, CDR2 SYGVKD. The V end was cut by 0 bases, the J end by 7 bases, with 4 bases between. The CDR3: CAISESRQPQHF. The DNA of the CDR3 is TGTGCCATCAGTGAGTCGAGGCAGCCCCAGCATTTT.

This clonotype appeared many times. The chain is built from TRBV2 and TRBJ1-5, with D uncertain. The ends were cut back, 4 bases at V and 3 bases at J, with 10 bases in the middle. This CDR3 has 14 residues. Germline V lookup: CDR1 SNHLY, CDR2 FYNNEI. The CDR3 region is CASSASQPNQPQHF. CDR3 coding DNA: TGTGCCAGCAGTGCCTCACAGCCCAATCAGCCCCAGCATTTT.

This clonotype was observed many times. The CDR3 DNA follows: TGTGCCAGCAGCCCGACAGTTAACTATGGCTACACCTTC. Protein product: CASSPTVNYGYTF. This rearrangement joins TRBV28 to TRBJ1-2; TRBD1 might be the D (5 bases). Trimming removed 6 bases from V and 1 base from J, with 9 bases in between. This CDR3 comprises 13 residues. CDR1 is MDHEN and CDR2 is SYDVKM in the germline V gene.

Many counts were recorded for this clonotype. The junction and the germline gene differ at one end; a read error may be behind it. The rearrangement uses TRBV5-1 and TRBJ2-3, with 10 bases aligning to TRBD1. The CDR3 has 13 residues. The germline gives CDR1 SGHRS, CDR2 YFSETQ. CDR3 DNA: TGCGCCACCAGCGGGACAGGGGAAGATACGCAGTATTTT. Translating gives CATSGTGEDTQYF.

In its sample, this clonotype was seen many times. The chain joins TRBV7-2 to TRBJ2-5; a weak D match, TRBD1 (6 bases). This CDR3 is built from 13 residues. Germline CDR1 and CDR2: SGHTA and FQGNSA. With 4 bases removed from V and 5 bases from J, the gap between germline ends came to 11 bases. The CDR3 nucleotides read TGTGCCAGCAGCTCACAGGGCGGGGAGACCCAGTACTTC. Translated, it gives CASSSQGGETQYF.

This clonotype was detected many times. This chain joins TRBV15 and TRBJ2-3, with D possibly matching TRBD1 (6 bases). The CDR3 has 16 amino acids. Germline V gene lookup returns CDR1 LNHNV and CDR2 YYDKDF (reference sequence). V was shortened by 3 bases and J by 1 base, with 14 bases between the two germline ends. In nucleotides, the CDR3 is TGTGCCACCAGCAGTAGGGGGTACGGAGGCACAGATACGCAGTATTTT. This encodes CATSSRGYGGTDTQYF. Looking up the rest from reference TRBV15 and TRBJ2-3 gives the full variable domain: DAMVIQNPRYQVTQFGKPVTLSCSQTLNHNVMYWYQQKSSQAPKLLFHYYDKDFNNEADTPDNFQSRRPNTSFCFLDIRSPGLGDTAMYLCATSSRGYGGTDTQYFGPGTRLTVL.

This clonotype was seen repeatedly, ten times or more. The genes are TRBV7-2 and TRBJ1-5; D may be TRBD1 (5 bases). Trimming removed 1 base from V and 3 bases from J, with 10 bases in between. Germline-derived CDR1 and CDR2 are SGHTA and FQGNSA. The CDR3 spans 15 residues. The CDR3 loop is CASSLVGGNNQPQHF. For the CDR3, the DNA is TGTGCCAGCAGCTTAGTTGGGGGTAACAATCAGCCCCAGCATTTT.

Comment on this clonotype: This sequence may be a read error, since a much larger clone differs from it by one base. The chain links TRBV3-1 to TRBJ2-3; 11 positions match TRBD1. The V gene end was trimmed by 1 base and the J gene end by 7 bases; junction bases not matched to a gene: 13. Germline values: CDR1 LGHDT, CDR2 YNNKEL (reference sequence). The CDR3 contains 18 residues. The chain's CDR3 is CASSQVGPRDRGGYTQYF. The CDR3 coding sequence is TGTGCCAGCAGCCAAGTTGGCCCGCGGGACAGGGGGGGCTATACGCAGTATTTT.

This chain uses TRBV20-1 with TRBJ1-6, with TRBD1 matching over 8 bases. Looked up from germline, CDR1 is DFQATT and CDR2 is SNEGSKA (reference sequence). V lost 3 bases to trimming and J lost 8 bases; unmatched junction nucleotides: 6. The CDR3 has 14 residues. The CDR3 DNA reads TGCAGTGCTAGTCTACCGGGACAGGATTCACCCCTCCACTTT. Translated: CSASLPGQDSPLHF.

This clonotype showed up just a few times. This chain joins TRBV4-2 and TRBJ2-7; TRBD2 aligns across 13 bases. Germline CDR1 and CDR2: LGHNA and YNFKEQ. This CDR3 comprises 16 residues. With 9 bases clipped from V and 1 base from J, the junction kept 9 bases outside the gene matches. The CDR3 sequence is CARTSGGPSASYEQYF. For the CDR3, the DNA is TGTGCCAGGACTAGCGGGGGGCCGTCAGCTTCCTACGAGCAGTACTTC.

This clonotype was detected many times. The CDR3 reads CASSLAGQFYEQYF. DNA for the CDR3: TGTGCCAGCAGCTTAGCAGGACAGTTCTACGAGCAGTACTTC. J is TRBJ2-7 and V is TRBV11-2; tentative D call: TRBD1 (6 bases). This CDR3 contains 14 residues. The ends were cut back, 1 base at V and 3 bases at J, with 10 bases in the middle. Germline CDR1 SGHAT, CDR2 FQNNGV. Full variable domain (missing parts from reference TRBV11-2 and TRBJ2-7): EAGVAQSPRYKIIEKRQSVAFWCNPISGHATLYWYQQILGQGPKLLIQFQNNGVVDDSQLPKDRFSAERLKGVDSTLKIQPAKLEDSAVYLCASSLAGQFYEQYFGPGTRLTVT.

CDR3 residues: CASSGTSGGTFTGELFF. The CDR3 DNA sequence: TGTGCCAGCAGCGGGACTAGCGGGGGGACATTCACCGGGGAGCTGTTTTTT. The V call is TRBV7-9, the J call TRBJ2-2; 15 bases are shared with TRBD2. The germline CDR1 and CDR2 sequences are SEHNR and FQNEAQ (reference sequence). Trimming took 5 bases from V and 4 from J; bases not matched to a gene: 5. The CDR3 covers 17 residues.

The chain joins TRBV5-1 to TRBJ2-2; 12 bases line up with TRBD2. CDR3 length equals 18 residues. CDR1 is SGHRS and CDR2 is YFSETQ in the germline V gene. Germline trimming cut 4 bases from V and 3 bases from J; bases unmatched to any gene: 10. The CDR3 here is CASSHPSSGGADTGELFF. DNA for the CDR3: TGCGCCAGCAGCCACCCCTCTAGCGGGGGGGCTGACACCGGGGAGCTGTTTTTT.

The chain carries TRBV20-1 and TRBJ2-3; 9 nucleotides match TRBD1. Germline CDR1 is DFQATT and CDR2 is SNEGSKA (reference sequence). The CDR3 totals 16 residues. Losses at the gene ends were 0 bases for V and 1 base for J; bases not matched to a gene: 5. CDR3 in amino acids: CSARDQRQGGTDTQYF. The CDR3 coding sequence is TGCAGTGCTAGAGATCAAAGACAGGGGGGCACAGATACGCAGTATTTT.

The chain employs TRBV18 and TRBJ1-4; no firm D call. Trimming took off 3 bases at V and 3 bases at J, with 17 bases between the two ends. There are 17 residues in the CDR3. Germline V CDR1 and CDR2: KGHSH, LQKENI. As DNA, the CDR3 is TGTGCCAGCTCACCCCTCGACCCGCAGACGGCTAATGAAAAACTGTTTTTT. It specifies CASSPLDPQTANEKLFF.

The chain joins TRBV12-3 or TRBV12-4 to TRBJ2-1, with 7 bases that match TRBD1. The CDR3 is 18 amino acids. Unmatched junction bases numbered 18, after V lost 6 bases and J lost 4 bases. The CDR3, as DNA: TGTGCCAGCAGCCGGGACAGTACGATAGGATCTCTTTACAATGAGCAGTTCTTC. It codes for CASSRDSTIGSLYNEQFF.

V is TRBV13 and J is TRBJ2-5; the match to TRBD2 covers 8 bases. Germline CDR1 PRHDT, CDR2 FYEKMQ (reference sequence). The CDR3 totals 14 residues. The V segment lost 4 bases and the J segment 5 bases; nucleotides outside the gene matches: 6. CDR3 loop: CASSSSTSVETQYF. DNA of the CDR3: TGTGCCAGCAGCTCCTCGACTAGCGTGGAGACCCAGTACTTC.

In this sample, this clonotype turned up many times. The CDR3 sequence is CASSAGTSENEQFF. CDR3 nucleotides: TGTGCCAGCAGTGCGGGGACTAGCGAAAATGAGCAGTTCTTC. The chain is built from TRBV27 and TRBJ2-1; 10 bases match TRBD2. CDR1 MNHEY and CDR2 SMNVEV come from the germline V gene (reference sequence). The CDR3 contains 14 residues. The V segment lost 5 bases and the J segment 7 bases; nucleotides outside the gene matches: 5.